The rows below give T cell receptor beta chains drawn from one sample of a study of cytomegalovirus exposure and HLA in healthy donors. Clones were sequenced by immunoSEQ multiplex PCR, and TCRdb holds only the in-frame ones, with some missing. Found here are 200,000 or so clones, 84% of them singletons; the top ten hold about 0.25%. Sample: PBMCs. All receptors derive from a boy aged 5 to 17 in good health and CMV-seronegative. Both conserved end residues are part of each CDR3. A D gene is named only where the DNA matches it firmly. Not every row has a clone size; where given, it reads once, few, many or a size class.

D	V	J	size	CDR3	DNA
TRBD1	TRBV27	TRBJ1-5	NA	CASRQTGGGVQPQHF	TGTGCCAGCAGGCAAACAGGGGGCGGGGTGCAGCCCCAGCATTTT
TRBD1	TRBV12-5	TRBJ2-1	NA	CASGNPGQGDNEQFF	TGTGCTAGTGGGAACCCGGGACAGGGTGACAATGAGCAGTTCTTC
NA	TRBV4-1	TRBJ1-6	NA	CASSQGSRGSPLHF	TGCGCCAGCAGCCAAGGTTCCAGAGGATCACCCCTCCACTTT
NA	TRBV10-3	TRBJ1-1	NA	CAISETRGLEAFF	TGTGCCATCAGTGAAACCAGGGGATTAGAAGCTTTCTTT
TRBD2	TRBV4-2	TRBJ2-1	NA	CASSQDGTSGRYEQFF	TGTGCCAGCAGCCAAGATGGCACTAGCGGGAGGTATGAGCAGTTCTTC
TRBD1	TRBV7-9	TRBJ2-7	NA	CASSRTGEPYEQYF	TGTGCCAGCAGTCGGACAGGGGAGCCCTACGAGCAGTACTTC
NA	TRBV30	TRBJ1-2	once	CAWMEGNYGYTF	TGTGCCTGGATGGAGGGAAACTATGGCTACACCTTC
TRBD1	TRBV5-6	TRBJ1-2	NA	CASSVATGTENYGYTF	TGTGCCAGCAGCGTAGCAACCGGGACAGAGAATTATGGCTACACCTTC
NA	TRBV7-9	TRBJ1-1	NA	CASSLGTWGAFF	TGTGCCAGCAGCTTAGGAACCTGGGGCGCTTTCTTT
NA	TRBV25-1	TRBJ2-7	NA	CASSFEIYEQYF	TGTGCCAGCAGTTTTGAGATCTACGAGCAGTACTTC
TRBD2	TRBV28	TRBJ2-2	NA	CASTVAGGVGAGELFF	TGTGCCAGTACTGTAGCGGGAGGGGTCGGGGCCGGGGAGCTGTTTTTT
TRBD2	TRBV18	TRBJ2-7	NA	CASSPRLAGAYEQYF	TGTGCCAGCTCACCCCGACTAGCGGGGGCCTACGAGCAGTACTTC
TRBD1	TRBV5-1	TRBJ1-2	NA	CASSRLTGGSGGYTF	TGCGCCAGCAGCCGATTGACAGGGGGGTCTGGGGGCTACACCTTC
NA	TRBV27	TRBJ1-1	NA	CASSPNRVDTEAFF	TGTGCCAGCAGTCCTAACAGGGTGGACACTGAAGCTTTCTTT
TRBD2	TRBV4-3	TRBJ2-7	NA	CASSQTSGHYEQYF	TGCGCCAGCAGCCAGACTAGCGGGCACTACGAGCAGTACTTC
NA	TRBV5-4	TRBJ2-3	NA	CASSSYSRDPTDTQYF	TGTGCCAGCAGCTCTTACTCTAGAGATCCCACAGATACGCAGTATTTT
TRBD1	TRBV27	TRBJ2-1	NA	CASKEARGRNEQFF	TGTGCCAGCAAGGAGGCCAGGGGGCGCAATGAGCAGTTCTTC
TRBD2	TRBV27	TRBJ2-2	NA	CASSLYGLAGYTGELFF	TGTGCCAGCAGTTTATACGGACTAGCGGGGTACACCGGGGAGCTGTTTTTT
NA	TRBV7-6	TRBJ1-3	once	CASSLRTAETRGNTIYF	TGTGCCAGCAGCCTCCGGACAGCGGAAACCCGCGGAAACACCATATATTTT
TRBD1	TRBV6-1	TRBJ2-7	NA	CASKPGGLSYEQYF	TGTGCCAGCAAGCCAGGGGGTCTCTCCTACGAGCAGTACTTC
TRBD1	TRBV6-1	TRBJ1-5	NA	CASSFRDREGQPQHF	TGTGCCAGCAGTTTCCGGGACAGGGAAGGACAGCCCCAGCATTTT
NA	TRBV2	TRBJ2-3	NA	CASRPTASTDTQYF	TGTGCCAGCAGACCGACAGCCAGCACAGATACGCAGTATTTT
NA	TRBV5-6	TRBJ1-1	NA	CASSLMSSEAFF	TGTGCCAGCAGCTTGATGAGCTCTGAAGCTTTCTTT
NA	TRBV28	TRBJ2-7	NA	CASSLVLYYEQYF	TGTGCCAGCAGTTTAGTATTGTACTACGAGCAGTACTTC
TRBD1	TRBV7-9	TRBJ2-3	NA	CASSPRDRGTDTQYF	TGTGCCAGCAGCCCCAGGGACAGGGGTACAGATACGCAGTATTTT
NA	TRBV7-8	TRBJ1-2	few	CASSPHSPTGGDGYTF	TGTGCCAGCAGCCCCCACTCTCCCACGGGAGGGGACGGCTACACCTTC
NA	TRBV5-4	TRBJ1-1	NA	CASSLPQGGVEAFF	TGTGCCAGCAGCTTACCCCAGGGTGGGGTAGAAGCTTTCTTT
TRBD2	TRBV12-5	TRBJ2-7	NA	CASGRTSGGSYEQYF	TGTGCTAGTGGTCGGACTAGCGGGGGCTCATACGAGCAGTACTTC
TRBD1	TRBV4-3	TRBJ1-1	NA	CASSQGLTGTGLPEAFF	TGCGCCAGCAGCCAAGGCCTTACCGGGACAGGGCTTCCTGAAGCTTTCTTT
NA	TRBV9	TRBJ1-2	NA	CASNAGGGDNYGYTF	TGTGCCAGCAATGCGGGAGGCGGGGACAACTATGGCTACACCTTC
TRBD2	TRBV13	TRBJ2-3	NA	CASSPSTGLGADTQYF	TGTGCCAGCAGTCCTAGTACAGGACTAGGGGCAGATACGCAGTATTTT
TRBD1	TRBV5-6	TRBJ1-3	NA	CASSEGQRNTIYF	TGTGCCAGCAGCGAGGGACAGAGAAACACCATATATTTT
NA	TRBV29-1	TRBJ2-7	once	CSVTSTSYEQYF	TGCAGCGTGACTAGTACCTCCTACGAGCAGTACTTC
NA	TRBV5-1	TRBJ1-1	NA	CASSRDIGTEAFF	TGCGCCAGCAGCCGGGACATCGGAACTGAAGCTTTCTTT
TRBD1	TRBV23-1	TRBJ2-7	NA	CASTRTGSYEQYF	TGCGCCAGCACCCGGACAGGCTCCTACGAGCAGTACTTC
TRBD2	TRBV13	TRBJ2-1	NA	CASSSGVGQAGDSYNEQFF	TGTGCCAGCAGCTCCGGGGTCGGGCAAGCGGGGGACTCCTACAATGAGCAGTTCTTC
NA	TRBV13	TRBJ1-1	NA	CASSLGIEAFF	TGTGCCAGCAGCTTAGGTATAGAAGCTTTCTTT
NA	TRBV5-1	TRBJ1-2	NA	CASSLFNRDGYTF	TGCGCCAGCAGCTTGTTTAATCGGGATGGCTACACCTTC
NA	TRBV10-3	TRBJ2-1	NA	CAISWGGGPNNEQFF	TGTGCCATCAGCTGGGGAGGAGGGCCAAACAATGAGCAGTTCTTC
NA	TRBV5-6	TRBJ1-2	NA	CASSSQGEWTGYTF	TGTGCCAGCAGCTCACAGGGAGAATGGACTGGCTACACCTTC
TRBD1	TRBV30	TRBJ2-1	NA	CAWTRDRGYNEQFF	TGTGCCTGGACCCGGGACAGGGGATACAATGAGCAGTTCTTC
NA	TRBV29-1	TRBJ1-1	NA	CSDSTGRNTEAFF	TGCAGCGACAGCACAGGACGGAACACTGAAGCTTTCTTT
NA	TRBV4-1	TRBJ2-7	few	CASSQVSATDEQYF	TGCGCCAGCAGCCAAGTAAGTGCCACGGACGAGCAGTACTTC
NA	TRBV6-5	TRBJ2-4	NA	CASRSTGSPQYF	TGTGCCAGCAGGTCTACAGGATCCCCTCAGTACTTC
TRBD1	TRBV19	TRBJ1-5	once	CASSIDLPGTGRLQPQHF	TGTGCCAGTAGTATAGATCTCCCAGGGACAGGGAGACTTCAGCCCCAGCATTTT
NA	TRBV29-1	TRBJ1-2	NA	CSVEDLRLEGYYGYTF	TGCAGCGTTGAAGATCTTCGGTTGGAGGGATACTATGGCTACACCTTC
NA	TRBV4-2	TRBJ1-1	once	CASSQIQGGLTFF	TGTGCCAGCAGCCAAATACAGGGTGGACTTACTTTCTTT
TRBD2	TRBV6-5	TRBJ2-3	NA	CASTSDTDAQYF	TGTGCCAGTACTAGCGACACAGATGCGCAGTATTTT
NA	TRBV9	TRBJ2-7	NA	CASSVALSHSYEQYF	TGTGCCAGCAGCGTAGCTTTGAGTCACTCCTACGAGCAGTACTTC
NA	TRBV30	TRBJ1-2	NA	CAWRKRNYGYTF	TGTGCCTGGAGAAAGAGAAACTATGGCTACACCTTC
NA	TRBV4-1	TRBJ1-1	NA	CASSQVGVTRGTEAFF	TGCGCCAGCAGCCAAGTAGGGGTCACCCGGGGGACTGAAGCTTTCTTT
NA	TRBV7-2	TRBJ2-4	NA	CASSLSGSKNIQYF	TGTGCCAGCAGCCTGTCGGGGTCCAAAAACATTCAGTACTTC
TRBD1	TRBV7-3	TRBJ1-2	NA	CASSPNWGQPDGYTF	TGTGCCAGCAGCCCCAACTGGGGACAGCCAGATGGCTACACCTTC
TRBD2	TRBV27	TRBJ2-7	NA	CASSPRLAGDYEQYF	TGTGCCAGCAGTCCACGACTAGCGGGGGATTACGAGCAGTACTTC
TRBD1	TRBV29-1	TRBJ2-7	once	CSVEGPGQGSFRANEQYF	TGCAGCGTTGAAGGTCCGGGACAGGGTTCTTTCCGGGCCAACGAGCAGTACTTC